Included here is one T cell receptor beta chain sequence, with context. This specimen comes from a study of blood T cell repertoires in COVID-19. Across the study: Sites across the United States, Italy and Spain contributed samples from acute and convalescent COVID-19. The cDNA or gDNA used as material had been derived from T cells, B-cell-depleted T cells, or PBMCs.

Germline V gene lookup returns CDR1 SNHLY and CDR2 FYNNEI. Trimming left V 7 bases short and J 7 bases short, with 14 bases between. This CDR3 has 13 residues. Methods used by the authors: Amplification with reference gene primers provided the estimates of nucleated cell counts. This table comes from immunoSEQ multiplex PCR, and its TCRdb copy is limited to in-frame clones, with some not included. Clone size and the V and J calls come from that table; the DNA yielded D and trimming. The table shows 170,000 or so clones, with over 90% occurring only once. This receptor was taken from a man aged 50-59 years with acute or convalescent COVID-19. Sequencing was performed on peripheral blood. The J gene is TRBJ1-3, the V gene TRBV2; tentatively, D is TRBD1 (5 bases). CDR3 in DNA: TGTGCCAGCACTCTCCGGGGGGGGAACACCATATATTTT. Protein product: CASTLRGGNTIYF.